The entry below describes one TCR beta chain. V was clipped by 3 bases and J by 4 bases, with 12 bases between them. This CDR3 has 14 amino acids. The V gene's germline CDR1 is MNHEY and CDR2 SMNVEV (reference sequence). The sample is drawn from a study of blood T cell repertoires in COVID-19. Across the study: T cells, B-cell-depleted T cells, or PBMCs supplied cDNA or gDNA.

Using immunoSEQ multiplex PCR, the repertoire was profiled, and TCRdb retains in-frame clones only, with some absent. The repertoire holds about 250,000 clones, with approximately 83% as singletons. This TCR was sampled from a man aged 45-65 years with active or convalescent COVID-19. Sequences were obtained from peripheral blood. The chain couples TRBV27 to TRBJ1-1, with D perhaps TRBD1 (6 bases). DNA for the CDR3: TGTGCCAGCAGTTTGTGGGGGCAGGGCACTGAAGCTTTCTTT. This encodes CASSLWGQGTEAFF.